This TCR beta chain was identified in a study of beta chain features in type 1 diabetes. Points from the study as a whole: In type 1 diabetes patients, VDJ junctions had fewer insertions; deletions at these junctions were more frequent. The naive, central memory and Treg TCRB repertoires looked more alike in patients than they did in healthy donors.

Germline-derived CDR1 and CDR2 are LNHNV and YYDKDF (reference sequence). With 0 bases removed from V and 6 bases from J, the gap between germline ends came to 12 bases. CDR3 length: 15 amino acids. A word on this clone: Its specificity is not known.

Sequencing targeted expressed TCRB transcripts, as all isolated RNA had been reverse transcribed. TCRdb keeps only in-frame clones here, not all; method: immunoSEQ multiplex PCR. The sample has roughly 500,000 clones; roughly 11% are singletons. The chain has TRBV15 and TRBJ2-1; possibly TRBD1 for D (5 bases). The receptor was isolated from a woman younger than 35 in good health. Sample: naive CD4+ T cells from blood. In nucleotides, the CDR3 is TGTGCCACCAGCAGAGATCCGACAGCAAGCAATGAGCAGTTCTTC. The encoded protein is CATSRDPTASNEQFF.